These T cell receptor beta chains were read from a single sample in a study of blood T cell repertoires in COVID-19. Clones were read by immunoSEQ multiplex PCR, and TCRdb kept only the in-frame ones, dropping some. This sample carries over 25,000 clones, around 89% of them seen once, and the ten largest clones take roughly 9.1%. Sequenced input: peripheral blood. The receptors originated from a man in his sixties with acute or convalescent COVID-19. Each CDR3 is given with its conserved first and last residue. Not every row has a clone size; where given, it reads once, few, many or a size class.

TRBJ2-3 | TRBV7-9 | few | CASSPKRLAGGADTQYF
TRBJ2-3 | TRBV12-3/TRBV12-4 | - | CASSHTDTQYF
TRBJ2-2 | TRBV19 | - | CASSIMAGGTGELFF
TRBJ1-1 | TRBV7-2 | once | CASSHDRASFFF
TRBJ1-2 | TRBV29-1 | - | CSVKGGYGYTF
TRBJ2-2 | TRBV7-6 | - | CASSSRLAGGPNTGELFF
TRBJ1-2 | TRBV13 | - | CASSPTSGGRDYGYTF
TRBJ1-5 | TRBV19 | - | CASSTDRGGNQPQHF
TRBJ1-2 | TRBV14 | - | CASSPGTPVNYGYTF
TRBJ1-5 | TRBV29-1 | - | CSAQVQLDQPQHF
TRBJ2-7 | TRBV6-5 | - | CASSRPSGSSYEQYF
TRBJ2-7 | TRBV6-5 | once | CASREFEDRGGEQYF
TRBJ1-5 | TRBV2 | - | CASSVSGGLKPQHF
TRBJ1-1 | TRBV7-9 | - | CASSFGATGTEAFF
TRBJ1-1 | TRBV11-2 | - | CASSLFGTEAFF
TRBJ2-7 | TRBV5-6 | - | CASSLRVGENRPKEQYF
TRBJ1-1 | TRBV29-1 | - | CSVEKNTEAFF
TRBJ1-2 | TRBV28 | - | CASTPPGNYGYTF
TRBJ1-5 | TRBV28 | - | CASSPQQGSNQPQHF
TRBJ2-5 | TRBV5-1 | - | CASSLLAGGQETQYF
TRBJ1-4 | TRBV28 | - | CASSPFTVNEKLFF
TRBJ2-7 | TRBV28 | - | CASSFGRGEQYF
TRBJ1-2 | TRBV11-2 | - | CASRSPGTSYGYTF
TRBJ2-2 | TRBV7-9 | - | CASSPTSWNTGELFF
TRBJ2-3 | TRBV7-2 | - | CASSSKRGGSTDTQYF
TRBJ2-3 | TRBV15 | - | CATKAGGSTDTQYF
TRBJ2-3 | TRBV30 | - | CAWSPYSGRTDTQYF
TRBJ2-4 | TRBV18 | - | CASSPPMGDIQYF
TRBJ2-7 | TRBV30 | few | CAWNPEGLGSEQYF
TRBJ2-5 | TRBV24-1 | - | CATSEPRGTQETQYF
TRBJ1-1 | TRBV15 | - | CATSPTSGENTEAFF
TRBJ1-1 | TRBV2 | - | CASREVSHGLTEAFF
TRBJ1-5 | TRBV7-8 | - | CASSLDLDIAYQPQHF
TRBJ2-7 | TRBV19 | - | CASSIGGTSGSYEQYF
TRBJ1-5 | TRBV5-1 | - | CASSPGTGVGNQPQHF
TRBJ1-4 | TRBV5-4 | - | CASSLEGTGEKLFF
TRBJ1-2 | TRBV12-3/TRBV12-4 | - | CASSSGTVYGYTF
TRBJ1-1 | TRBV29-1 | once | CSGADRVNTEAFF
TRBJ1-5 | TRBV9 | - | CASSATGQGTQPQHF
TRBJ2-3 | TRBV18 | - | CASSRLAETTDTQYF
TRBJ1-5 | TRBV3-1/TRBV3-2 | - | CASSYRGLGGDQPQHF
TRBJ2-3 | TRBV18 | - | CASSQGQNTDTQYF
TRBJ1-2 | TRBV4-1 | - | CASSQEDRITNYGYTF
TRBJ2-7 | TRBV29-1 | - | CSVEPDRGLRYF
TRBJ1-3 | TRBV9 | - | CASSPGDLGNTIYF
TRBJ1-2 | TRBV19 | - | CASRQVPYGYTF
TRBJ1-1 | TRBV5-1 | - | CASSYLTGVEWEAFF
TRBJ2-5 | TRBV9 | once | CASSSQTSGKVETQYF
TRBJ2-2 | TRBV29-1 | - | CSAGATNTGELFF
TRBJ1-1 | TRBV18 | - | CASSPTTGLNTEAFF
TRBJ2-5 | TRBV24-1 | once | CATSDPSGIRQTQYF
TRBJ2-1 | TRBV7-3 | once | CASSLMGTGNEQFF